The entry below describes one T cell receptor beta chain. The germline gives CDR1 MDHEN, CDR2 SYDVKM. The length of the CDR3 is 13 residues. V was shortened by 8 bases and J by 6 bases, with 16 bases between the two germline ends. The data were taken from a study of blood T cell repertoires in COVID-19. At the level of the study: Sources were T cells, B-cell-depleted T cells, or PBMCs; the material itself was cDNA or gDNA.

Original processing methods: Nucleated cell counts were estimated from reference gene primer amplification. The repertoire was sequenced with immunoSEQ multiplex PCR; TCRdb's copy has only in-frame clones and lacks some. That table furnishes V, J and clone size, whereas the DNA furnished D and trimming. The sample holds some 73,000 clones; approximately 80% are singletons and the top ten take 4.1%. Sequencing was carried out using peripheral blood. This chain connects TRBV28 to TRBJ1-1; tentatively, D is TRBD1 (6 bases). The sequence was collected from a woman aged 60-75 years with acute or convalescent COVID-19. The CDR3: CASRAGARAEAFF. The CDR3 region has the DNA TGTGCCAGCCGTGCGGGGGCGAGGGCTGAAGCTTTCTTT.